The next 20 T cell receptor beta chains were all read from a single sample in a study of blood T cell repertoires in COVID-19 (dated by TCRdb to 2019 to 2021). The library was made by the immunoSEQ multiplex PCR assay. TCRdb's version of the immuneACCESS table is confined to in-frame rearrangements and falls short of the full clone set. An unresolved V gene accounts for under half of the shortfall where checked; the remainder is of unknown origin. The table for this sample lists some 220,000 clones; 80% to 85% of them were counted only once. The ten largest account for about 3% of the sample. Input material: peripheral blood. The source of these receptors is a woman aged 25 to 39 who had recovered from COVID-19.

The chain uses TRBV5-6 and TRBJ1-6; 8 bases map to TRBD1. CDR3 length: 16 amino acids. Germline CDR1 reads SGHDT; CDR2 reads YYEEEE. V was pared by 1 base and J by 8 bases, with 8 bases of the junction left unmatched. CDR3 coding DNA: TGTGCCAGCAGCTTGTTTGCAGGGGGCTGGGATTCACCCCTCCACTTT. Protein product: CASSLFAGGWDSPLHF.

This clone was seen only once. The chain employs TRBV29-1 and TRBJ2-7; TRBD1 aligns across 10 bases. V dropped 3 bases and J dropped 2; count of bases not matched to a gene: 1. The CDR3 is 13 residues long. Germline V gene data show CDR1 as SQVTM and CDR2 as ANQGSEA. This chain's CDR3 is CSVDGQGAYEQYF. The DNA for the CDR3 is TGCAGCGTTGACGGACAGGGGGCCTACGAGCAGTACTTC.

The chain is built from TRBV5-1 and TRBJ1-4; the D is unclear. Per germline, CDR1 SGHRS and CDR2 YFSETQ. CDR3 length equals 14 residues. Trimming took off 6 bases at V and 8 bases at J, with 17 bases between the two ends. This CDR3 reads CASTRSSTGEKLFF. In DNA form, the CDR3 reads TGCGCCAGCACCCGTTCGAGCACGGGAGAAAAACTGTTTTTT.

V is TRBV6-5 and J is TRBJ2-5; a possible D gene is TRBD1 (5 bases). Germline V gene data show CDR1 as MNHEY and CDR2 as SVGAGI. The CDR3 is 14 amino acids. The V end was cut by 7 bases, the J end by 2 bases, with 14 bases between. The CDR3 loop is CASKELRGQETQYF. DNA for the CDR3: TGTGCCAGCAAAGAGCTAAGGGGTCAAGAGACCCAGTACTTC.

The chain carries TRBV10-3 and TRBJ2-2; maybe TRBD1 (8 bases). Germline-derived CDR1 and CDR2 are ENHRY and SYGVKD. Trimming left V 6 bases short and J 5 bases short, with 13 bases between. The CDR3 runs 14 residues. The chain's CDR3 is CAISTGGGTGELFF. The CDR3 bases are TGTGCCATCAGCACAGGGGGGGGAACCGGGGAGCTGTTTTTT.

The chain uses TRBV5-4 and TRBJ1-1; 7 bases match TRBD1. This CDR3 has 14 residues. Germline lookup yields CDR1 SGHNT and CDR2 YYREEE (reference sequence). With 0 bases clipped from V and 1 base from J, the junction kept 0 bases outside the gene matches. This CDR3 is CASSLAGGNTEAFF. The CDR3 DNA reads as TGTGCCAGCAGCTTGGCAGGGGGGAACACTGAAGCTTTCTTT.

The rearrangement links TRBV18 to TRBJ2-1; 13 nucleotides agree with TRBD2. Per the germline V gene, CDR1 is KGHSH and CDR2 is LQKENI. Losses at the gene ends were 3 bases for V and 0 bases for J; bases not matched to a gene: 8. The CDR3 has 19 amino acids. This CDR3 reads CASSPQGLAGSSSYNEQFF. In DNA form, the CDR3 reads TGTGCCAGCTCACCCCAGGGACTAGCGGGATCGAGCTCCTACAATGAGCAGTTCTTC.

V and J are TRBV13 and TRBJ2-1; D may be TRBD1 (6 bases). CDR3 length equals 16 residues. Germline CDR1 and CDR2: PRHDT and FYEKMQ (reference sequence). Trimming cost V 3 bases and J 4 bases, with 16 bases left between them. The CDR3 bases are TGTGCCAGCAGCTTGACAGGAAGAACTAGTTACAATGAGCAGTTCTTC. This sequence encodes CASSLTGRTSYNEQFF. Variable domain in full (rest from reference TRBV13 and TRBJ2-1): AAGVIQSPRHLIKEKRETATLKCYPIPRHDTVYWYQQGPGQDPQFLISFYEKMQSDKGSIPDRFSAQQFSDYHSELNMSSLELGDSALYFCASSLTGRTSYNEQFFGPGTRLTVL.

This chain uses TRBV7-2 with TRBJ2-5; 7 bases align to TRBD1. The V segment lost 6 bases and the J segment 4 bases; nucleotides outside the gene matches: 2. This CDR3 has 12 amino acids. Germline assignment: CDR1 SGHTA and CDR2 FQGNSA. The CDR3 reads CASSSGGETQYF. The CDR3 coding sequence is TGTGCCAGCAGTTCAGGGGGAGAGACCCAGTACTTC.

This clone was seen more than once but under ten times. The rearrangement joins TRBV6-4 to TRBJ1-5, with D possibly being TRBD1 (5 bases). V was trimmed by 3 bases and J by 2 bases, leaving 11 bases between them. CDR3 length equals 15 residues. The germline V gene has CDR1 MRHNA and CDR2 SNTAGT. CDR3 coding DNA: TGTGCCAGCAGTGAGGGGACTGGGGGCAATCAGCCCCAGCATTTT. It is translated as CASSEGTGGNQPQHF.

This clone showed up just a few times. This rearrangement joins TRBV5-1 to TRBJ2-7, with a tentative D call TRBD1 (6 bases). The CDR3 is 13 amino acids. V was cut by 3 bases and J by 2 bases, with 9 bases left in between. The germline gives CDR1 SGHRS, CDR2 YFSETQ. This CDR3 reads CASSYGQTYEQYF. The CDR3 DNA sequence: TGCGCCAGCAGCTATGGACAGACCTACGAGCAGTACTTC.

This chain connects TRBV12-3 or TRBV12-4 to TRBJ1-5; 8 bases agree with TRBD1. V dropped 4 bases and J dropped 5; count of bases not matched to a gene: 1. CDR3 size: 13 residues. DNA for the CDR3: TGTGCCAGCAGTTCGGACAGGGATCAGCCCCAGCATTTT. Residues: CASSSDRDQPQHF.

The chain is built from TRBV6-5 and TRBJ2-1; 10 bases fit TRBD2. The CDR3 is 15 residues long. The J segment lost 5 bases and the V segment lost 5 bases, leaving 6 bases of the junction unmatched. Germline V CDR1 and CDR2: MNHEY, SVGAGI. The CDR3 DNA reads TGTGCCAGCAGTACTCTAGCGGGAGTCCACAATGAGCAGTTCTTC. Translated, it gives CASSTLAGVHNEQFF.

The chain uses TRBV28 and TRBJ2-7, with D maybe TRBD2 (7 bases). CDR1 and CDR2 from the germline V gene are MDHEN and SYDVKM. This CDR3 is built from 14 residues. Trimming removed 3 bases from V and 4 bases from J, with 13 bases in between. The CDR3 spells CASSFPGEGYEQYF. The CDR3, as DNA: TGTGCCAGCAGTTTTCCAGGGGAGGGATACGAGCAGTACTTC.

The chain employs TRBV5-1 and TRBJ2-5, with 9 bases matching TRBD2. J gave up 2 bases and V 4 bases, and 15 bases lay outside the gene matches. The CDR3 has 18 amino acids. Germline V gene lookup returns CDR1 SGHRS and CDR2 YFSETQ. CDR3 residues: CASSRGGVAGAVQETQYF. In nucleotides, the CDR3 is TGCGCCAGCAGCCGGGGGGGGGTAGCGGGAGCAGTACAAGAGACCCAGTACTTC.

The chain couples TRBV6-5 to TRBJ1-6; D is uncertain. Germline assignment: CDR1 MNHEY and CDR2 SVGAGI. CDR3 size: 14 residues. The V end was cut by 7 bases, the J end by 5 bases, with 12 bases between. The CDR3: CASNANTDNSPLHF. The CDR3 nucleotides read TGTGCCAGCAATGCGAATACCGATAATTCACCCCTCCACTTT.

The rearrangement uses TRBV28 and TRBJ2-7; D might be TRBD1 (5 bases). Deletions cut 1 base from V and 4 bases from J, with 8 bases between. Germline assignment: CDR1 MDHEN and CDR2 SYDVKM. CDR3 length: 13 amino acids. The CDR3 is CASSLFQGYEQYF. CDR3 bases: TGTGCCAGCAGTTTATTTCAGGGTTACGAGCAGTACTTC.

This sequence joins TRBV19 and TRBJ1-5; no clear D gene. The CDR3 contains 13 residues. In germline, CDR1 is LNHDA, CDR2 SQIVND (reference sequence). Trimming shortened V by 5 bases and J by 6 bases, and 11 bases separated the two germline ends. CDR3 coding DNA: TGTGCCAGTAGTCTGGGCGCGGGTCAGCCCCAGCATTTT. Residues: CASSLGAGQPQHF.

The chain carries TRBV5-1 and TRBJ1-6, with 7 bases aligning to TRBD1. This CDR3 is 14 amino acids long. Trimming removed 4 bases from V and 6 bases from J; junction bases left unmatched: 4. Germline V gene sequence: CDR1 SGHRS, CDR2 YFSETQ. CDR3 nucleotides: TGCGCCAGCAGCACGGACAGGTCTAATTCACCCCTCCACTTT. Translated, it gives CASSTDRSNSPLHF.

The chain is built from TRBV9 and TRBJ2-7, with D possibly TRBD1 on 6 matching bases. Looked up from germline, CDR1 is SGDLS and CDR2 is YYNGEE. The germline V and J ends were trimmed by 3 bases and 3 bases, with 13 bases remaining between them. The CDR3 extends over 14 amino acids. The CDR3 nucleotides read TGTGCCAGCAGCGCCCACTCGGACAGCTACGAGCAGTACTTC. This gives the protein CASSAHSDSYEQYF. The whole variable domain, remainder taken from reference TRBV9 and TRBJ2-7, is DSGVTQTPKHLITATGQRVTLRCSPRSGDLSVYWYQQSLDQGLQFLIQYYNGEERAKGNILERFSAQQFPDLHSELNLSSLELGDSALYFCASSAHSDSYEQYFGPGTRLTVT.